These 14 T cell receptor beta chains were all obtained from the same sample, sequenced in a study of T cell repertoires in cytomegalovirus infection. One entry per CDR3 protein, called by TCRdb with MiXCR from the reads. Of some 400,000 distinct CDR3 sequences in the sample, 31% were seen once. What was sequenced was PBMCs. All receptors derive from a human donor in good health (CMV status not recorded). Some clones in this sample may be carry-over from other donors' samples.

There are many counts of this clonotype. CDR3 sequence reads: CASSGGDYRYNEQFF. As DNA, the CDR3 is TGTGCCAGCAGCGGGGGGGACTACCGCTACAATGAGCAGTTCTTC. The J gene is TRBJ2-1, the V gene TRBV7-2; 7 bases are a match to TRBD2. The V gene's germline CDR1 is SGHTA and CDR2 FQGNSA. The junction had 7 bases not matched to a gene; V was cut back by 5 bases and J by 3 bases. The CDR3 has 15 amino acids.

V gene TRBV5-5 combines with J gene TRBJ1-2; tentatively, D is TRBD1 (6 bases). V lost 4 bases, J lost 6 bases, and 22 bases lay in between. The CDR3 covers 16 residues. Germline assignment: CDR1 SGHKS and CDR2 YYEKEE (reference sequence). This chain's CDR3 is CASSPWGPGQIDGYTF. In DNA, the CDR3 is TGTGCCAGCAGCCCGTGGGGGCCCGGACAGATCGATGGCTACACCTTC.

Remarks on this clonotype: A much larger clonotype is one base distant, so this may be a read error. The CDR3 does not close with the conserved phenylalanine or tryptophan, likely indicating a read error. The V call is TRBV7-2, the J call TRBJ1-5; no clear D. V lost 8 bases to trimming and J lost 6 bases, with 14 bases between them. The CDR3 length is 13 residues. In germline, CDR1 is SGHTA, CDR2 FQGNSA. CDR3: CASSSSPGQPQHL. The CDR3 DNA sequence: TGTGCCAGCTCCTCCTCCCCTGGTCAGCCCCAGCATTTG.

The genes are TRBV2 and TRBJ1-6; D uncertain. The V end was cut by 0 bases, the J end by 7 bases, with 10 bases between. The length of the CDR3 is 15 residues. The germline V gene encodes CDR1 SNHLY and CDR2 FYNNEI. The CDR3 DNA follows: TGTGCCAGCAGTGAAGCGAGGACCGGGAATTCACCCCTCCACTTT. It encodes CASSEARTGNSPLHF.

There are many counts of this clonotype. The V gene is TRBV6-1, the J gene TRBJ1-1; D is possibly TRBD1 (5 bases). Per the germline V gene, CDR1 is MNHNS and CDR2 is SASEGT. The CDR3 consists of 13 residues. Trimming took off 11 bases at V and 1 base at J, with 14 bases between the two ends. CDR3 DNA: TGTGCCGGAAATCGGGGGTGGAACACTGAAGCTTTCTTT. It encodes CAGNRGWNTEAFF.

This chain joins TRBV27 and TRBJ1-2; 7 bases line up with TRBD1. From germline, CDR1 is MNHEY and CDR2 SMNVEV (reference sequence). The CDR3 loop spans 14 amino acids. With V trimmed by 6 bases and J by 12 bases, 16 bases remained unmatched. The CDR3 DNA follows: TGTGCCAGCAGAAAGGGACAGAACCCACTCACCGACACCTTC. Translating gives CASRKGQNPLTDTF.

The chain couples TRBV12-3 or TRBV12-4 to TRBJ1-3; 10 bases align to TRBD1. After removal of 7 bases from V and 8 bases from J, the junction contained 5 bases not matched to a gene. The CDR3 covers 13 residues. Written as DNA, the CDR3 is TGTGCCAGCACTGGGACAGGGGAGGACACCATATATTTT. Its translation: CASTGTGEDTIYF.

This clonotype was seen ten or more times. This chain uses TRBV6-1 with TRBJ2-3, with 7 nucleotides matching TRBD2. The J segment lost 2 bases and the V segment lost 10 bases, leaving 12 bases of the junction unmatched. CDR1 and CDR2 (germline): MNHNS, SASEGT. The CDR3 runs 15 residues. CDR3 nucleotide sequence: TGTGCCACCTGGGGCCTAGCGGAGAACACAGATACGCAGTATTTT. Its translation is CATWGLAENTDTQYF.

This clonotype turned up a few times. This sequence joins TRBV7-2 and TRBJ1-5, with TRBD1 as a possible D gene (5 bases). V dropped 2 bases and J dropped 4 bases, with 12 bases sitting between them. The CDR3 runs to 15 residues. Germline lookup yields CDR1 SGHTA and CDR2 FQGNSA. CDR3 DNA: TGTGCCAGCAGCTTAACGGGGGTGAAGAATCAGCCCCAGCATTTT. Protein product: CASSLTGVKNQPQHF.

The table lists this clonotype with many counts. The chain has TRBV7-2 and TRBJ2-7, with 9 bases that match TRBD1. V dropped 1 base and J dropped 7; count of bases not matched to a gene: 2. The CDR3 runs to 13 residues. CDR1 and CDR2 (germline): SGHTA, FQGNSA. CDR3 region: CASSLETGGEQYF. The CDR3 nucleotides are TGTGCCAGCAGCTTAGAGACAGGGGGGGAGCAGTACTTC.

A note on this clonotype: It is likely a read error, because the conserved phenylalanine at the end of the CDR3 is missing. The limits of the CDR3 on the DNA are not certain, so only TCRdb's listed CDR3 is given. The chain couples TRBV6-1 to TRBJ1-2. The CDR3 is 16 amino acids long, termini counted. Germline V gene sequence: CDR1 MNHNS, CDR2 SASEGT. CDR3: CASSEGGGRSPYGYTL.

The rearrangement joins TRBV10-3 to TRBJ1-2, with D hard to call. The CDR3 has 15 amino acids. The germline V and J ends were trimmed by 4 bases and 6 bases, with 18 bases remaining between them. The germline CDR1 and CDR2 sequences are ENHRY and SYGVKD. In nucleotides, the CDR3 is TGTGCCATCAGTGGTCTGGAGTCGGGTTTGAATGGCTACACCTTC. It is translated as CAISGLESGLNGYTF.

The chain uses TRBV4-3 and TRBJ1-6; D possibly corresponds to TRBD1 (6 bases). V lost 0 bases and J 10 bases, leaving 19 bases between the germline ends. The CDR3 is made up of 17 amino acids. Germline CDR1 and CDR2: LGHNA and YSLEER. Here the CDR3 reads CASSQDGGGQNSSPLHF. Written as DNA, the CDR3 is TGCGCCAGCAGCCAAGATGGGGGAGGACAGAATTCGTCACCCCTCCACTTT.

This chain links TRBV12-3 or TRBV12-4 with TRBJ1-6; D remains unclear. With 1 base removed from V and 8 bases from J, the gap between germline ends came to 6 bases. There are 13 residues in the CDR3. The CDR3 DNA reads as TGTGCCAGCAGTTTAGGAGGGCATTCACCCCTCCACTTT. Residues: CASSLGGHSPLHF.